Reported below is one T cell receptor beta chain. As yet, its antigen is unknown. TCRdb keeps only in-frame clones here, not all; method: immunoSEQ multiplex PCR. The sample yields around 6,700 clones, about 77% seen once. Between the trimmed V and J ends, which lost 1 base and 3 bases, there was a span of 17 bases. The CDR3 sequence is 17 residues long. Germline V gene sequence: CDR1 SGHRS, CDR2 YFSETQ. This specimen comes from a study of PD-1 blockade in classical Hodgkin lymphoma. Study-level points and caveats: Factors driving the repertoire differences, possibly disease activity or prior therapy, remain undefined. TCR diversity rose significantly by C4D1 in CD4+ but not CD8+ cells. In newly diagnosed patients, baseline TCR diversity was reportedly below that of healthy donors.

Every patient was affected by relapse after autologous stem cell transplantation, while exposure to brentuximab vedotin was not uniform. From thawed PBMCs, CD4+ T cells were purified using magnetic negative selection. The V gene is TRBV5-1, the J gene TRBJ1-3; D perhaps matches TRBD1 (5 bases). Sequencing was performed on CD4+ T cells from blood, taken at baseline. The clonotype comes from a human donor with classical Hodgkin lymphoma. CDR3 amino acids: CASSLSPGSGGGNTIYF. For the CDR3, the DNA is TGCGCCAGCAGCTTGTCTCCCGGGTCGGGGGGTGGAAACACCATATATTTT.